This TCR beta chain stems from a study of shared T cell receptors in the human thymus. The method was immunoSEQ multiplex PCR; TCRdb's version includes in-frame clones alone and lacks a portion of them. The data contain about 380,000 clones, roughly 94% of them singletons. In germline, CDR1 is SNHLY, CDR2 FYNNEI. The CDR3 covers 13 residues. Trimming pared 0 bases from V and 4 bases from J, leaving 6 bases between. The chain uses TRBV2 and TRBJ2-5, with unresolved D. The sequencing input was thymocytes. This sequence was found in a human donor. This chain's CDR3 is CASSEATGETQYF. CDR3 in DNA: TGTGCCAGCAGTGAAGCTACTGGAGAGACCCAGTACTTC.